This TCR beta chain was profiled in a study of T cell responses to AZD1222 COVID-19 vaccine. General study points: Clonal diversity may have been underestimated, and the donors were mostly white British, with more females than males.

In regard to this clone: What it binds is not known.

In germline, CDR1 is KGHSH, CDR2 LQKENI. Trimming left V 2 bases short and J 0 bases short, with 8 bases between. This CDR3 comprises 14 residues. The data were produced by immunoSEQ multiplex PCR, yet TCRdb's version contains in-frame clones alone and is incomplete. Of more than 120,000 clones listed, 93% are singletons. The chain combines TRBV18 with TRBJ2-7; a weak D match, TRBD2 (6 bases). The starting material was peripheral blood, obtained on day 0 of AZD1222 vaccination. The sequence was collected from an adult in good health. CDR3 DNA sequence: TGTGCCAGCTCACCAGGGGGGACCTCCTACGAGCAGTACTTC. This translates into CASSPGGTSYEQYF.